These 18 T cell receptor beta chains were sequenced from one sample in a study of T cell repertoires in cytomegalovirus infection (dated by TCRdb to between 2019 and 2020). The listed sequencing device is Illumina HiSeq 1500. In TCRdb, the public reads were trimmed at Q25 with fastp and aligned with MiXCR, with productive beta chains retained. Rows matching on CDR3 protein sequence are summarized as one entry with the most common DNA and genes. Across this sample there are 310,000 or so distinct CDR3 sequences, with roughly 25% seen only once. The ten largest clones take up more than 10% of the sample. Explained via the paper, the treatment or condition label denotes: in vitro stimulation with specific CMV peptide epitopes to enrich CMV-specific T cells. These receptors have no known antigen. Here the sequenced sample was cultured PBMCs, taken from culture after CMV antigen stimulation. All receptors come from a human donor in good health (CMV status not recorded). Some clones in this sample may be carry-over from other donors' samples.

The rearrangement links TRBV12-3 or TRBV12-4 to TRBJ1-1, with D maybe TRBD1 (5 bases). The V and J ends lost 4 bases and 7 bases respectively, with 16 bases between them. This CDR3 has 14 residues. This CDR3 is CASSWTLQGLEAFF. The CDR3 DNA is TGTGCCAGCAGTTGGACACTCCAGGGACTTGAAGCTTTCTTT.

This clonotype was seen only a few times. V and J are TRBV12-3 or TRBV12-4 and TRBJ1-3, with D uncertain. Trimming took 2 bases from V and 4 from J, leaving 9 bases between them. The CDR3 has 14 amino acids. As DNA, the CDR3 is TGTGCCAGCAGTTTATGGGGTGCGGGAAACACCATATATTTT. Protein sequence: CASSLWGAGNTIYF.

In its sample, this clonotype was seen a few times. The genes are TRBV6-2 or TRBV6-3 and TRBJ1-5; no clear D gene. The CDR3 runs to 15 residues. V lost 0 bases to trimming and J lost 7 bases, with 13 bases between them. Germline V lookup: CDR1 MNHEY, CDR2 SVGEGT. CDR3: CASSYSGGLGQPQHF. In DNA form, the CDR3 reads TGTGCCAGCAGTTACTCTGGAGGGTTGGGACAGCCCCAGCATTTT.

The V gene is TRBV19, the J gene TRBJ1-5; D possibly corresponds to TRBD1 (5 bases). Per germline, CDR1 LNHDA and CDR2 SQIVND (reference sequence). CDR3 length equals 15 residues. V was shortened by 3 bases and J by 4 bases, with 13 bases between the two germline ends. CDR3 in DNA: TGTGCCAGTAGTATCCCTGGGGGTCGAAATCAGCCCCAGCATTTT. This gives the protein CASSIPGGRNQPQHF.

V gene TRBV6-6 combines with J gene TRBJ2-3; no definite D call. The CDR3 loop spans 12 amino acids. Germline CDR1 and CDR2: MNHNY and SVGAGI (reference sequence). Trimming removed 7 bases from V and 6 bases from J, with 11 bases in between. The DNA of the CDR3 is TGTGCCAGCACCAAAGGTGGGGATACGCAGTATTTT. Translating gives CASTKGGDTQYF.

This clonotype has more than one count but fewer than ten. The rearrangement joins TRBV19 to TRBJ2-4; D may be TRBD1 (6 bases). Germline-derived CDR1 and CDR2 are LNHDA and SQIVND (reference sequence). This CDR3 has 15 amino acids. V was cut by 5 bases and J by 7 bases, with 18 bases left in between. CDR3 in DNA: TGTGCCAGTAGTGCTGCTGGGGGCGCGGTGAACATTCAGTACTTC. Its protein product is CASSAAGGAVNIQYF.

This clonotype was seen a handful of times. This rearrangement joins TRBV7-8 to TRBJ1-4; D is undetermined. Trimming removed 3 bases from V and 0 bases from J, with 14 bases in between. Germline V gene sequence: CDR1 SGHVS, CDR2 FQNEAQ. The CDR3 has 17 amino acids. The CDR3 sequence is CASSLSVPTSTNEKLFF. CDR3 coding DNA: TGTGCCAGCAGCTTGTCAGTTCCCACTTCAACTAATGAAAAACTGTTTTTT.

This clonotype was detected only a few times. The CDR3 bases are TGTGCCAGTAGTAACAGGGAAGGGGGCGAGCAGTACTTC. Translated: CASSNREGGEQYF. V usage is TRBV19 and J usage is TRBJ2-7, with TRBD1 as a possible D gene (6 bases). The CDR3 is 13 residues long. Trimming removed 4 bases at V and 6 bases at J, with 13 bases between. Germline V gene sequence: CDR1 LNHDA, CDR2 SQIVND (reference sequence).

CDR3 loop: CASSQDERQETQYF. Written as DNA, the CDR3 is TGCGCCAGCAGCCAAGATGAACGGCAGGAGACCCAGTACTTC. The rearrangement joins TRBV4-1 to TRBJ2-5; no definite D call. Per the germline V gene, CDR1 is MGHRA and CDR2 is YSYEKL. The CDR3 length is 14 residues. Trimming removed 0 bases from V and 5 bases from J, with 10 bases in between.

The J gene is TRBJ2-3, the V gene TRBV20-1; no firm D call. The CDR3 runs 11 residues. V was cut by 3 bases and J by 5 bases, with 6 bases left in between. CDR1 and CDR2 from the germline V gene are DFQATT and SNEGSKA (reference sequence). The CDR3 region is CSAREIDTQYF. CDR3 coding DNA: TGCAGTGCTAGGGAGATAGATACGCAGTATTTT.

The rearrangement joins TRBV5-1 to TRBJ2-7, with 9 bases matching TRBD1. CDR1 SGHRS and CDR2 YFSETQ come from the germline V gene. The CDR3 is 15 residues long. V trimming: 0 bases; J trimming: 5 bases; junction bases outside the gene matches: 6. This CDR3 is CASSLARDRAHEQYF. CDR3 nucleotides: TGCGCCAGCAGCTTGGCCCGGGACAGGGCCCACGAGCAGTACTTC. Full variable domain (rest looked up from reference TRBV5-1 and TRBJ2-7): KAGVTQTPRYLIKTRGQQVTLSCSPISGHRSVSWYQQTPGQGLQFLFEYFSETQRNKGNFPGRFSGRQFSNSRSEMNVSTLELGDSALYLCASSLARDRAHEQYFGPGTRLTVT.

The CDR3 region is CASSQVIAGLVENQPQHF. Written as DNA, the CDR3 is TGCGCCAGCAGCCAAGTTATCGCAGGGTTGGTAGAAAATCAGCCCCAGCATTTT. V is TRBV4-1 and J is TRBJ1-5, with D perhaps TRBD1 (5 bases). Germline-derived CDR1 and CDR2 are MGHRA and YSYEKL. This CDR3 region has 18 residues. V dropped 1 base and J dropped 4 bases, with 20 bases sitting between them.

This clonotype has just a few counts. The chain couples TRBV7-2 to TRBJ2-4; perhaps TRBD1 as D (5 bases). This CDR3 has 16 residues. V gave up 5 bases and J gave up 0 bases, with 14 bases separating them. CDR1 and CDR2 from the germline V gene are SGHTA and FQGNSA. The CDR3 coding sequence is TGTGCCAGCAGCATCGACAGAGCGCTAGCCAAAAACATTCAGTACTTC. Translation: CASSIDRALAKNIQYF. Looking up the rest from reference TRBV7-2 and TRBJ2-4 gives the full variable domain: GAGVSQSPSNKVTEKGKDVELRCDPISGHTALYWYRQSLGQGLEFLIYFQGNSAPDKSGLPSDRFSAERTGGSVSTLTIQRTQQEDSAVYLCASSIDRALAKNIQYFGAGTRLSVL.

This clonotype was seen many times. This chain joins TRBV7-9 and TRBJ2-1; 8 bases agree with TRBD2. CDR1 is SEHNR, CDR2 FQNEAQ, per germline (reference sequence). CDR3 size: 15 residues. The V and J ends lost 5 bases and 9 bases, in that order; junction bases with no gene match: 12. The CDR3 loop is CASSPTGLVDGEQFF. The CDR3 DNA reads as TGTGCCAGCAGCCCTACGGGACTAGTAGATGGTGAGCAGTTCTTC. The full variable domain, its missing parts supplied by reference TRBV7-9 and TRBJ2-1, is DTGVSQNPRHKITKRGQNVTFRCDPISEHNRLYWYRQTLGQGPEFLTYFQNEAQLEKSRLLSDRFSAERPKGSFSTLEIQRTEQGDSAMYLCASSPTGLVDGEQFFGPGTRLTVL.

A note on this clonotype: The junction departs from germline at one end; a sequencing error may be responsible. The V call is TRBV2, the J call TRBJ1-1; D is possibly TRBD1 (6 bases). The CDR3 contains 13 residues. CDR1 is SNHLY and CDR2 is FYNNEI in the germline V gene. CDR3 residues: CASSEQGNTEAFF. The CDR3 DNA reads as TGTGCCAGCAGTGAACAGGGGAACACGGAAGCTTTCTTT. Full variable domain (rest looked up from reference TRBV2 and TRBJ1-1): EPEVTQTPSHQVTQMGQEVILRCVPISNHLYFYWYRQILGQKVEFLVSFYNNEISEKSEIFDDQFSVERPDGSNFTLKIRSTKLEDSAMYFCASSEQGNTEAFFGQGTRLTVV.

CDR3 nucleotide sequence: TGTGCCAGCAGCCCAGGACAGGGGGCTTGGGAGACCCAGTACTTC. Encoded protein: CASSPGQGAWETQYF. The chain has TRBV2 and TRBJ2-5; 11 bases are shared with TRBD1. CDR3 length: 15 amino acids. With 6 bases clipped from V and 5 bases from J, the junction kept 8 bases outside the gene matches. Germline V gene lookup returns CDR1 SNHLY and CDR2 FYNNEI.

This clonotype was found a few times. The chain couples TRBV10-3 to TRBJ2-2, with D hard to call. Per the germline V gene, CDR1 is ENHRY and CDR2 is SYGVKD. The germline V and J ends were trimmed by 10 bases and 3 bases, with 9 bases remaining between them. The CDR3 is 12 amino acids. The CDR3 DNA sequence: TGTGCCACAAGAGTGGACACCGGGGAGCTGTTTTTT. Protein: CATRVDTGELFF.

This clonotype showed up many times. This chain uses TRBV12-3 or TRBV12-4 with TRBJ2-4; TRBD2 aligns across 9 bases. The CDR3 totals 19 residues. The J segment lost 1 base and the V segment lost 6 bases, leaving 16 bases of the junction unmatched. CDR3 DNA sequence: TGTGCCAGCAGCCCGCGGCCTAGCGGGATAGGAGGGGCCAAAAACATTCAGTACTTC. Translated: CASSPRPSGIGGAKNIQYF.